Ten or more counts support the clone carrying this T cell receptor beta chain. After removal of 4 bases from V and 2 bases from J, the junction contained 2 bases not matched to a gene. The CDR3 sequence is 13 residues long. CDR1 is MNHNS, CDR2 SASEGT, per germline. This entry comes from a study of T cells after yellow fever vaccination. TCRdb reanalysed the 5' RACE reads using MiXCR and keeps one entry per CDR3 protein. Of some 320,000 distinct CDR3 sequences listed, around 4.4% are singletons. This TCR derives from a man between 18 and 35 years old who received the YFV17D yellow fever vaccine. V is TRBV6-1 and J is TRBJ2-7, with 7 bases lining up with TRBD1. The sample in question was PBMCs, obtained 15 days after the yellow fever booster vaccination. CDR3 bases: TGTGCCAGCAGTGTTACAGGGGCCTACGAGCAGTACGTC. Translating it yields CASSVTGAYEQYV.